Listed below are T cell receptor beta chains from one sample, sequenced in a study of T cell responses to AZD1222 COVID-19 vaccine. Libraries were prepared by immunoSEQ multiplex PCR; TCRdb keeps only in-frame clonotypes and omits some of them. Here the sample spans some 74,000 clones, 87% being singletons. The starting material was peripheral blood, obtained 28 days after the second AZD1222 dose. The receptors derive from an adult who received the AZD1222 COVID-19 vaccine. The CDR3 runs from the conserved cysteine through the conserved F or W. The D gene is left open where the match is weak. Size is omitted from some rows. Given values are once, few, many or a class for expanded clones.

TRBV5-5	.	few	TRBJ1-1	CASSPTGRPNTEAFF	TGTGCCAGCAGCCCGACGGGGAGGCCGAACACTGAAGCTTTCTTT
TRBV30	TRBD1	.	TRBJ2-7	CAWSVREGAGFKQYF	TGTGCCTGGAGTGTACGTGAGGGGGCCGGGTTTAAGCAGTACTTC
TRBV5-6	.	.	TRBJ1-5	CASSFGQTRVNQPQHF	TGTGCCAGCAGCTTTGGACAGACGAGGGTTAATCAGCCCCAGCATTTT
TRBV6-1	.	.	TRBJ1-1	CASSEAGEEAFF	TGTGCCAGCAGTGAAGCCGGGGAAGAAGCTTTCTTT
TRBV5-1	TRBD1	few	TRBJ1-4	CASSSTGDGEKLFF	TGCGCCAGCAGCTCGACAGGGGACGGCGAAAAACTGTTTTTT
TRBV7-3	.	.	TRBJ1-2	CASSDRGSFGYTF	TGTGCCAGCAGCGACCGGGGGTCTTTTGGCTACACCTTC
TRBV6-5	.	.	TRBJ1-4	CASSPGGAGEKLFF	TGTGCCAGCAGCCCGGGGGGCGCAGGTGAAAAACTGTTTTTT
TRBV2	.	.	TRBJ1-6	CASAWRSGMESPLHF	TGTGCCAGCGCATGGCGGTCAGGGATGGAATCACCCCTCCACTTT
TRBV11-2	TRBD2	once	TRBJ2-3	CASSPEGTSGTDTQYF	TGTGCCAGCAGCCCGGAGGGGACTAGCGGGACAGATACGCAGTATTTT
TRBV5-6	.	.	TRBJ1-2	CASSLSTGSGSYGYTF	TGTGCCAGCAGCTTGTCGACGGGGTCGGGTTCCTATGGCTACACCTTC
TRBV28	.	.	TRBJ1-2	CASTLSDNGYGYTF	TGTGCCAGCACTCTATCGGACAATGGTTATGGCTACACCTTC
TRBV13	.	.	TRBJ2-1	CASSFSFSYNEQFF	TGTGCCAGCAGCTTTTCTTTCTCCTACAATGAGCAGTTCTTC
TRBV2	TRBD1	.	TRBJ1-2	CASSERSQGVHGYTF	TGTGCCAGCAGTGAAAGGTCGCAGGGGGTACACGGCTACACCTTC
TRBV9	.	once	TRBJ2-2	CASSVRAGNTGELFF	TGTGCCAGCTCCGTCCGGGCGGGGAACACCGGGGAGCTGTTTTTT
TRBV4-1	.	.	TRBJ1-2	CASSHTGTPGSGNYGYTF	TGCGCCAGCAGCCATACCGGGACACCCGGCTCGGGTAACTATGGCTACACCTTC
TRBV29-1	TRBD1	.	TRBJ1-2	CSVGGDPGQLRISNGYTF	TGCAGCGTTGGAGGGGACCCGGGACAGCTACGAATTTCAAATGGCTACACCTTC
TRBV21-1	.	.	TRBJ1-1	CASSSEAFF	TGTGCCAGCAGCTCTGAAGCTTTCTTT
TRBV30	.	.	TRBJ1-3	CAWSVGQVSSGNTIYF	TGTGCCTGGAGTGTAGGCCAGGTGTCCTCTGGAAACACCATATATTTT
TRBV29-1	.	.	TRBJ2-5	CSVDRGKETQYF	TGCAGCGTTGATCGGGGAAAGGAGACCCAGTACTTC
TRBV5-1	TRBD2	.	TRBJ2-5	CASSLGTSGIETQYF	TGCGCCAGCAGCCTCGGGACTAGCGGGATAGAGACCCAGTACTTC
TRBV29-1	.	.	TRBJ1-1	CSVRVDTEAFF	TGCAGCGTAAGGGTGGACACTGAAGCTTTCTTT
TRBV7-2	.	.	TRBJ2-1	CASSLPGRREQFF	TGTGCCAGCAGCTTACCAGGTAGACGTGAGCAGTTCTTC